The T cell receptor beta chain under discussion was sequenced for a study of blood T cells in healthy people across ages. A sample-barcoded 5' primer and a J-beta primer mix were used in a second PCR of roughly 7 to 12 cycles. TCRdb fed the 5' RACE reads into MiXCR, producing one record per CDR3 protein. The sample gives about 1.1 million distinct CDR3 sequences, 30% to 40% of which show up once; over 10% is in the top ten. The TCR sequence derives from a man between 18 and 35 years old in good health. The specimen sequenced was blood.

The CDR3 DNA reads as TGTGCCAGCAGCCACGGGAGACACTCAAAAGAGACCCAGTACTTC. Its protein product is CASSHGRHSKETQYF. This chain joins TRBV14 and TRBJ2-5; possibly TRBD2 for D (6 bases). V lost 3 bases and J 3 bases, leaving 14 bases between the germline ends. The length of the CDR3 is 15 residues. The germline V gene has CDR1 SGHDN and CDR2 FVKESK.